Shown below are 32 T cell receptor beta chains from a single sample sequenced in a study of blood T cell repertoires in COVID-19. This table comes from immunoSEQ multiplex PCR, and its TCRdb copy is limited to in-frame clones, with some not included. The sample has approximately 380,000 clones, more than 75% seen once. Sequencing input: PBMCs or T cells enriched from blood (not recorded which). These receptors all come from a woman aged 18-30 years who had recovered from COVID-19.

The chain uses TRBV2 and TRBJ2-3, with 8 bases matching TRBD1. The CDR3 runs to 14 residues. From germline, CDR1 is SNHLY and CDR2 FYNNEI. V shed 8 bases, J shed 2 bases, and the junction held 6 bases outside the gene matches. The CDR3 bases are TGTGCCAGCTTGGTGGGACAGGCCACAGATACGCAGTATTTT. Translation: CASLVGQATDTQYF.

The chain couples TRBV2 to TRBJ2-7; 7 nucleotides align to TRBD1. The V segment lost 1 base and the J segment 4 bases; nucleotides outside the gene matches: 4. This CDR3 contains 14 residues. The germline V gene has CDR1 SNHLY and CDR2 FYNNEI. The CDR3 spells CASSEDRGPYEQYF. CDR3 coding DNA: TGTGCCAGCAGTGAAGACAGGGGTCCGTACGAGCAGTACTTC. The entire variable domain, with the rest obtained from reference TRBV2 and TRBJ2-7, is as follows: EPEVTQTPSHQVTQMGQEVILRCVPISNHLYFYWYRQILGQKVEFLVSFYNNEISEKSEIFDDQFSVERPDGSNFTLKIRSTKLEDSAMYFCASSEDRGPYEQYFGPGTRLTVT.

CDR3 amino acids: CASSRKSFWGTNEKLFF. The CDR3 nucleotides read TGTGCCAGCAGCCGAAAATCTTTCTGGGGCACTAATGAAAAACTGTTTTTT. The rearrangement uses TRBV3-1 (or the pseudogene TRBV3-2) and TRBJ1-4, with a weak D call TRBD1 (5 bases). The CDR3 loop spans 17 amino acids. V was cut by 4 bases and J by 2 bases, with 17 bases left in between. Germline CDR1 LGHDT, CDR2 YNNKEL (reference sequence).

The chain uses TRBV3-1 (or the pseudogene TRBV3-2) and TRBJ1-6; D remains ambiguous. The CDR3 consists of 14 residues. Germline CDR1 and CDR2: LGHDT and YNNKEL (reference sequence). Trimming removed 4 bases from V and 3 bases from J, with 7 bases in between. The CDR3 is CASSLRDYNSPLHF. As DNA, the CDR3 is TGTGCCAGCAGCCTGCGGGACTATAATTCACCCCTCCACTTT.

With regard to this clone: The sample holds other DNA sequences that translate to the same CDR3. This chain uses TRBV7-9 with TRBJ1-1; 9 nucleotides line up with TRBD1. Germline V gene sequence: CDR1 SEHNR, CDR2 FQNEAQ (reference sequence). The CDR3 totals 13 residues. Trimming at V came to 5 bases and at J to 4 bases, leaving 2 bases not matched to a gene. CDR3 nucleotide sequence: TGTGCCAGCAGCCCGACAGGGGGCACTGAAGCTTTCTTT. Translated, it gives CASSPTGGTEAFF.

The CDR3: CASSVSSVMQETQYF. CDR3 nucleotides: TGTGCCAGCAGCGTAAGCTCCGTAATGCAAGAGACCCAGTACTTC. This rearrangement joins TRBV9 to TRBJ2-5; D uncertain. V shed 1 base and J shed 2 bases, with 12 bases lying between them. The CDR3 is made up of 15 amino acids. Germline V gene sequence: CDR1 SGDLS, CDR2 YYNGEE.

The rearrangement links TRBV18 to TRBJ1-2; D call uncertain. Germline-derived CDR1 and CDR2 are KGHSH and LQKENI. This CDR3 spans 14 amino acids. V was pared by 2 bases and J by 2 bases, with 9 bases between. The CDR3 loop is CASSPIGLNYGYTF. DNA for the CDR3: TGTGCCAGCTCACCAATAGGACTGAACTATGGCTACACCTTC.

The rearrangement uses TRBV7-9 and TRBJ2-2; 7 bases match TRBD1. The CDR3 spans 17 residues. Germline values: CDR1 SEHNR, CDR2 FQNEAQ (reference sequence). V shed 1 base and J 0 bases; nucleotides not matched to a gene: 5. The CDR3 DNA reads TGTGCCAGCAGCTTAGGTCCAGGGACAGCGAACACCGGGGAGCTGTTTTTT. This translates into CASSLGPGTANTGELFF.

The rearrangement links TRBV5-6 to TRBJ1-6; D is ambiguous. Trimming shortened V by 1 base and J by 3 bases, and 8 bases separated the two germline ends. Germline CDR1 and CDR2: SGHDT and YYEEEE. CDR3 length: 15 residues. This CDR3 is CASSLRSGYNSPLHF. CDR3 bases: TGTGCCAGCAGCTTGCGGTCCGGCTATAATTCACCCCTCCACTTT.

The V call is TRBV6-2 or TRBV6-3, the J call TRBJ1-1, with D tentatively TRBD1 (5 bases). V gave up 1 base and J gave up 6 bases, with 6 bases separating them. The CDR3 is 12 residues long. The germline V gene has CDR1 MNHEY and CDR2 SVGEGT. The CDR3 DNA reads TGTGCCAGCAGTTACTGGGGCGCTGAAGCTTTCTTT. Translation: CASSYWGAEAFF.

The V and J genes are TRBV5-6 and TRBJ2-1, with unresolved D. This CDR3 contains 14 residues. V was shortened by 0 bases and J by 1 base, with 5 bases between the two germline ends. Looked up from germline, CDR1 is SGHDT and CDR2 is YYEEEE. CDR3 amino acids: CASSLGQSYNEQFF. In DNA, the CDR3 is TGTGCCAGCAGCTTGGGACAATCCTACAATGAGCAGTTCTTC.

This clone is a singleton in its sample. The chain joins TRBV7-9 to TRBJ2-1; 7 bases map to TRBD1. The CDR3 totals 15 residues. Looked up from germline, CDR1 is SEHNR and CDR2 is FQNEAQ (reference sequence). After removal of 4 bases from V and 5 bases from J, the junction contained 8 bases not matched to a gene. The CDR3 sequence: CASSSRQGHHNEQFF. CDR3 nucleotide sequence: TGTGCCAGCAGCTCCAGACAGGGCCACCACAATGAGCAGTTCTTC.

The chain has TRBV9 and TRBJ2-7; no firm D call. The CDR3 covers 14 residues. Trimming took off 2 bases at V and 2 bases at J, with 11 bases between the two ends. Germline V gives CDR1 SGDLS, CDR2 YYNGEE. The CDR3 region is CASSVSALPYEQYF. The DNA of the CDR3 is TGTGCCAGCAGCGTCAGCGCCCTTCCCTACGAGCAGTACTTC.

V and J are TRBV15 and TRBJ1-5; no definite D call. The CDR3 is 15 amino acids. Deletions cut 5 bases from V and 2 bases from J, with 13 bases between. Germline values: CDR1 LNHNV, CDR2 YYDKDF (reference sequence). The CDR3: CATSLGWGGNQPQHF. The CDR3 DNA reads TGTGCCACCAGCCTCGGATGGGGAGGCAATCAGCCCCAGCATTTT.

The chain recombines TRBV30 with TRBJ2-2; 9 bases align to TRBD1. V was pared by 5 bases and J by 4 bases, with 11 bases of the junction left unmatched. The CDR3 is 16 residues long. From germline, CDR1 is GTSNPN and CDR2 SVGIG (reference sequence). CDR3 nucleotides: TGTGCCTGGGGAGTGGGACAGGGTTTTGCCACCGGGGAGCTGTTTTTT. This encodes CAWGVGQGFATGELFF.

The J gene is TRBJ2-7, the V gene TRBV5-1; TRBD1 matches at 8 bases. Germline V gene data show CDR1 as SGHRS and CDR2 as YFSETQ. This CDR3 region has 14 residues. Losses at the gene ends were 1 base for V and 2 bases for J; bases not matched to a gene: 2. CDR3 DNA sequence: TGCGCCAGCAGCTTGATGGACAGGGCCTACGAGCAGTACTTC. Protein product: CASSLMDRAYEQYF.

This clone is a singleton in its sample. This chain's CDR3 is CASSLTGTSGGAYPYEQYF. The CDR3 nucleotides are TGCGCCAGCAGCTTGACAGGGACTAGCGGGGGGGCCTACCCCTACGAGCAGTACTTC. This chain connects TRBV5-1 to TRBJ2-7; 16 positions match TRBD2. The germline V gene encodes CDR1 SGHRS and CDR2 YFSETQ. The CDR3 has 19 residues. Losses at the gene ends were 1 base for V and 2 bases for J; bases not matched to a gene: 9.

This clone was recorded many times. The chain joins TRBV21-1 to TRBJ2-1; the table's D call, TRBD2, has no DNA check behind it. TRBV21-1 is a documented pseudogene. The CDR3 is made up of 15 amino acids. The CDR3 nucleotides are TGTGCCAGCGTCGTGCGGGGGGGCTCCTACAATGAGCAGTTCTTC. Residues: CASVVRGGSYNEQFF.

This clone showed up just once. This chain joins TRBV7-9 and TRBJ1-5; TRBD1 aligns across 9 bases. V lost 4 bases to trimming and J lost 7 bases; unmatched junction nucleotides: 11. The CDR3 has 16 residues. The germline V gene has CDR1 SEHNR and CDR2 FQNEAQ (reference sequence). The chain's CDR3 is CASSSAGQGWEQPQHF. Here the CDR3 DNA reads TGTGCCAGCAGCTCCGCTGGACAGGGGTGGGAGCAGCCCCAGCATTTT.

This chain connects TRBV7-9 to TRBJ1-3, with 10 bases matching TRBD1. J gave up 3 bases and V 5 bases, and 7 bases lay outside the gene matches. Germline V gene data show CDR1 as SEHNR and CDR2 as FQNEAQ (reference sequence). This CDR3 spans 16 amino acids. In DNA, the CDR3 is TGTGCCAGCAGCGGGAAGGACAGGGGGGTTGGAAACACCATATATTTT. Amino acid sequence: CASSGKDRGVGNTIYF.

This chain connects TRBV18 to TRBJ1-4; D is perhaps TRBD1 (5 bases). V shed 3 bases and J shed 7 bases, with 9 bases lying between them. From germline, CDR1 is KGHSH and CDR2 LQKENI. This CDR3 has 13 residues. CDR3 coding DNA: TGTGCCAGCTCACCCCGGCAGGGTGAAAAACTGTTTTTT. Translated, it gives CASSPRQGEKLFF. The full variable domain, rest sourced from reference TRBV18 and TRBJ1-4, is NAGVMQNPRHLVRRRGQEARLRCSPMKGHSHVYWYRQLPEEGLKFMVYLQKENIIDESGMPKERFSAEFPKEGPSILRIQQVVRGDSAAYFCASSPRQGEKLFFGSGTQLSVL.

The chain links TRBV18 to TRBJ1-1; 8 bases are a match to TRBD1. After removal of 6 bases from V and 1 base from J, the junction contained 4 bases not matched to a gene. Per germline, CDR1 KGHSH and CDR2 LQKENI. The CDR3 totals 14 residues. The CDR3 here is CASSTGGENTEAFF. CDR3 nucleotides: TGTGCCAGCTCTACAGGGGGAGAGAACACTGAAGCTTTCTTT.

CDR3 DNA: TGTGCCAGCAGCCCAAGAGGGGGCTACTATGGCTACACCTTC. Protein sequence: CASSPRGGYYGYTF. The chain employs TRBV28 and TRBJ1-2; 7 bases are a match to TRBD1. Germline loops: CDR1 MDHEN, CDR2 SYDVKM. The CDR3 covers 14 residues. The V segment lost 6 bases and the J segment 3 bases; nucleotides outside the gene matches: 7.

The gene calls are TRBV2 and TRBJ1-4; a weak D match, TRBD1 (6 bases). Germline V lookup: CDR1 SNHLY, CDR2 FYNNEI. Trimming stripped 8 bases from V and 8 bases from J, with 18 bases between. This CDR3 has 14 residues. The CDR3 reads CASGQTGLSEKLFF. CDR3 DNA: TGTGCCAGCGGACAGACCGGGCTCTCCGAAAAACTGTTTTTT. Using reference TRBV2 and TRBJ1-4 for the parts outside the CDR3, the full variable domain is EPEVTQTPSHQVTQMGQEVILRCVPISNHLYFYWYRQILGQKVEFLVSFYNNEISEKSEIFDDQFSVERPDGSNFTLKIRSTKLEDSAMYFCASGQTGLSEKLFFGSGTQLSVL.

This sequence joins TRBV7-9 and TRBJ2-7, with D perhaps TRBD2 (6 bases). V was trimmed by 5 bases and J by 9 bases, leaving 14 bases between them. The CDR3 sequence is 12 residues long. The germline CDR1 and CDR2 sequences are SEHNR and FQNEAQ (reference sequence). As DNA, the CDR3 is TGTGCCAGCAGCGCCGGCCCCGGGAGGCAGTACTTC. Amino acid sequence: CASSAGPGRQYF.

The gene calls are TRBV9 and TRBJ2-5, with TRBD1 matching 7 bases. CDR1 is SGDLS, CDR2 YYNGEE, per germline. CDR3 length: 15 residues. V gave up 3 bases and J gave up 1 base; unmatched junction bases: 6. The CDR3 region has the DNA TGTGCCAGCAGCGCACAGGGGTTGCGCCAAGAGACCCAGTACTTC. Encoded protein: CASSAQGLRQETQYF.

This sequence joins TRBV27 and TRBJ2-5, with 11 bases matching TRBD1. The V gene's germline CDR1 is MNHEY and CDR2 SMNVEV (reference sequence). V was clipped by 5 bases and J by 4 bases; unmatched bases: 6. This CDR3 is built from 15 residues. CDR3 DNA: TGTGCCAGCAGTCCGGGACAGGGGGGGGCAGAGACCCAGTACTTC. It yields the protein CASSPGQGGAETQYF.

The V gene is TRBV7-9, the J gene TRBJ1-4, with TRBD1 matching 8 bases. The CDR3 spans 17 residues. CDR1 is SEHNR and CDR2 is FQNEAQ in the germline V gene (reference sequence). V lost 4 bases and J lost 5; bases outside the gene matches: 12. The CDR3, as DNA: TGTGCCAGCAGCTCCGCCGGGGGACAGGATCCCAATGAAAAACTGTTTTTT. This encodes CASSSAGGQDPNEKLFF.

V usage is TRBV14 and J usage is TRBJ1-1; 7 nucleotides agree with TRBD1. CDR1 is SGHDN and CDR2 is FVKESK in the germline V gene. CDR3 size: 16 residues. The junction had 11 bases not matched to a gene; V was cut back by 4 bases and J by 3 bases. DNA of the CDR3: TGTGCCAGCAGCCCGACAGGGAGGTTGTTACACACTGAAGCTTTCTTT. Its protein product is CASSPTGRLLHTEAFF.

The rearrangement uses TRBV2 and TRBJ2-3; 8 bases are shared with TRBD1. The V gene end was trimmed by 8 bases and the J gene end by 4 bases; junction bases not matched to a gene: 5. The CDR3 loop spans 13 amino acids. Germline V lookup: CDR1 SNHLY, CDR2 FYNNEI. The chain's CDR3 is CASERQGSDTQYF. DNA for the CDR3: TGTGCCAGCGAACGACAGGGGTCAGATACGCAGTATTTT.

CDR3 in amino acids: CAWKGQPGTEAFF. The CDR3, as DNA: TGTGCCTGGAAAGGACAGCCAGGCACTGAAGCTTTCTTT. The chain is built from TRBV30 and TRBJ1-1, with D possibly being TRBD1 (6 bases). The germline V gene has CDR1 GTSNPN and CDR2 SVGIG (reference sequence). Deletions cut 4 bases from V and 4 bases from J, with 13 bases between. The CDR3 sequence is 13 residues long.

The rearrangement uses TRBV2 and TRBJ1-3, with D possibly TRBD1 on 5 matching bases. Germline CDR1 reads SNHLY; CDR2 reads FYNNEI. The V end was cut by 6 bases, the J end by 2 bases, with 11 bases between. The CDR3 loop spans 14 amino acids. The CDR3 reads CASREQGAGNTIYF. The DNA of the CDR3 is TGTGCCAGCAGGGAGCAGGGTGCTGGAAACACCATATATTTT.